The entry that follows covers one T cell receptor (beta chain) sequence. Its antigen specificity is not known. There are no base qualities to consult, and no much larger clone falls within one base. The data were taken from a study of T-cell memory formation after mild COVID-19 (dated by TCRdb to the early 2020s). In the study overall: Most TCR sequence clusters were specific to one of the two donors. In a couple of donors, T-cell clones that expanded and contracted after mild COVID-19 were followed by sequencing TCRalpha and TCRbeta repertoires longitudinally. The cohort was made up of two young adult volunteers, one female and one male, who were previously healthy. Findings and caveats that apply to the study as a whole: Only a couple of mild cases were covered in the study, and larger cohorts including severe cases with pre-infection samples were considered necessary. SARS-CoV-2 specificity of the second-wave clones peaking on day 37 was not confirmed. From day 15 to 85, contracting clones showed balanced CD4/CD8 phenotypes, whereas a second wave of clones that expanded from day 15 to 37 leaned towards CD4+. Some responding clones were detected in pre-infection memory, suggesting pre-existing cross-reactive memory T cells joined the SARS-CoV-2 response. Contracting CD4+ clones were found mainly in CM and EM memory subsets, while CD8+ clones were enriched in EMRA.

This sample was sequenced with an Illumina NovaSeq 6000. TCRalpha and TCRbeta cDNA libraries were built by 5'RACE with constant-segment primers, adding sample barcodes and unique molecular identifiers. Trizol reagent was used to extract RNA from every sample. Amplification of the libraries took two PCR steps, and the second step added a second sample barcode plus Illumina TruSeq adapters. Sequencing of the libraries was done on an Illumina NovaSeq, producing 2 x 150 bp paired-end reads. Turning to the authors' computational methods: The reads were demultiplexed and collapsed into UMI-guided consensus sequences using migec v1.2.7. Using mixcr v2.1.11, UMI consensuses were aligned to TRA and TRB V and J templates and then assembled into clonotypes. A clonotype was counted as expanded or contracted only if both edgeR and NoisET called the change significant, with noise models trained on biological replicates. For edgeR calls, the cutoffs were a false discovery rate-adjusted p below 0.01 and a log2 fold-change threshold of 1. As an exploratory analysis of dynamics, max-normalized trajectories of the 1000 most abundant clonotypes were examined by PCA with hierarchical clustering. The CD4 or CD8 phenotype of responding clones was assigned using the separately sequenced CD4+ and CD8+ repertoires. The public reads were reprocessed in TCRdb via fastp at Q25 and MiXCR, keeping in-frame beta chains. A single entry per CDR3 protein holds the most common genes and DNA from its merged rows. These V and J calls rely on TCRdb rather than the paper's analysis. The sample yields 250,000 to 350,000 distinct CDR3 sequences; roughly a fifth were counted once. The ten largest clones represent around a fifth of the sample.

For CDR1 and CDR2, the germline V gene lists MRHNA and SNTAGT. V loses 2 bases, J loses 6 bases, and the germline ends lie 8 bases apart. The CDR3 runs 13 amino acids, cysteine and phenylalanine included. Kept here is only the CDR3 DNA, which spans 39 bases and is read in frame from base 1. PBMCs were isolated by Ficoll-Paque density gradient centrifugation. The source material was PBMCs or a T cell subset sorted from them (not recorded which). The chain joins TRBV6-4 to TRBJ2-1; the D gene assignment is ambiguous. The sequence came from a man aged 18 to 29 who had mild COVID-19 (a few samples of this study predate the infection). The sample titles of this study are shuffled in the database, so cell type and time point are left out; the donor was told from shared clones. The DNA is TGTGCCAGCAGTGACCCCCTGGGCAATGAGCAGTTCTTC. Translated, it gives CASSDPLGNEQFF.